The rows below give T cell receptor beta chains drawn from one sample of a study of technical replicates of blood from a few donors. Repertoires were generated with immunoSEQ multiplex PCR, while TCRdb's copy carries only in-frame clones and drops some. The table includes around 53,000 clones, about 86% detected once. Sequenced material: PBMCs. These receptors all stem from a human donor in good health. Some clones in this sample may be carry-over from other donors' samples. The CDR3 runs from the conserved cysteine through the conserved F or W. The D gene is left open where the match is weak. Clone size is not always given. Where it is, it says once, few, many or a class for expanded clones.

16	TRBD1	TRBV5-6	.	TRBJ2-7	TGTGCCAGCAGCCCGCGACAGGGGGGAGGCTCCTACGAGCAGTACTTC	CASSPRQGGGSYEQYF
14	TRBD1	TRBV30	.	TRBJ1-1	TGTGCCTGGAGTCCCGGACAGGTAAACACTGAAGCTTTCTTT	CAWSPGQVNTEAFF
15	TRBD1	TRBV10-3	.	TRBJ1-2	TGTGCCATCAGGGCCGGACAGGGAACTAACTATGGCTACACCTTC	CAIRAGQGTNYGYTF
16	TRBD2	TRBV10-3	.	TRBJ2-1	TGTGCCATCAGTGAGCCGGGACTAGCGGGGGGCAATGAGCAGTTCTTC	CAISEPGLAGGNEQFF
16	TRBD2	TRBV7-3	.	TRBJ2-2	TGTGCCAGCAGCTTAACCCCTAGCGGGGGGGCCGGGGAGCTGTTTTTT	CASSLTPSGGAGELFF
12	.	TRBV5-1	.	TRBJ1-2	TGCGCCAGCAGCTTGGAGGGACTTGGCTACACCTTC	CASSLEGLGYTF
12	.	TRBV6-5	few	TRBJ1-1	TGTGCCAGCATGTCGGCGCAGGTTCGGGCTTTCTTT	CASMSAQVRAFF
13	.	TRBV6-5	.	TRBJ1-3	TGTGCCAGCAGCCGCGAGGAGGGAAACACCATATATTTT	CASSREEGNTIYF
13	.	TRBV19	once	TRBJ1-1	TGTGCCAGTAGCCCGGTCCGGAACACTGAAGCTTTCTTT	CASSPVRNTEAFF
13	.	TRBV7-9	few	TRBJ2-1	TGTGCCAGCAGCTCTCTAGCCAAAAATGAGCAGTTCTTC	CASSSLAKNEQFF
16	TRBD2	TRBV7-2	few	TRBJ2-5	TGTGCCAGCAGCCCAAACAGCGGGAACGGATGGGGGACCCAGTACTTC	CASSPNSGNGWGTQYF
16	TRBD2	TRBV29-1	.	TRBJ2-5	TGCAGCGTTTTTAGACTAGCGGGAGGGGGGTCAGAGACCCAGTACTTC	CSVFRLAGGGSETQYF
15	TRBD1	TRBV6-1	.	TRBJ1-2	TGTGCCAGCAGTGCACGGACAGGGGGCGCTTTTGGCTACACCTTC	CASSARTGGAFGYTF
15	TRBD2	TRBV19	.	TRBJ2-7	TGTGCCAGTAGTATAACCGGGACTAGCTCGTACGAGCAGTACTTC	CASSITGTSSYEQYF
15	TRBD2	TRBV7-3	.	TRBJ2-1	TGTGCCAGCAGCCAGACTAGCGGGGGGTGGGATGAGCAGTTCTTC	CASSQTSGGWDEQFF
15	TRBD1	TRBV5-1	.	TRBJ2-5	TGCGCCAGCAGCCCCGGGACAGGGAACCAAGAGACCCAGTACTTC	CASSPGTGNQETQYF
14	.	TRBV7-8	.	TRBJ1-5	TGTGCCAGCAGCATAATTGAAGGGAGGCAGCCCCAGCATTTT	CASSIIEGRQPQHF
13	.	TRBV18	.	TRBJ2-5	TGTGCCAGCTCACCGGGCAGGGAAGAGACCCAGTACTTC	CASSPGREETQYF
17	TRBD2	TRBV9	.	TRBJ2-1	TGTGCCAGCAGCGTAGGGGGACTAGCGGGGGCCCACAATGAGCAGTTCTTC	CASSVGGLAGAHNEQFF
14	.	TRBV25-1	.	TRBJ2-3	TGTGCCAGCAGCCGGACAAGGGGCCAGGATACGCAGTATTTT	CASSRTRGQDTQYF
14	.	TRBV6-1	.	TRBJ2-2	TGTGCCAGCAGGGACACCATAAACACCGGGGAGCTGTTTTTT	CASRDTINTGELFF
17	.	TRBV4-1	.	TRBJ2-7	TGCGCCAGCAGCCAAGATTGGCTTCCCGCCCTCTCCTACGAGCAGTACTTC	CASSQDWLPALSYEQYF
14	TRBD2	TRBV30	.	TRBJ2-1	TGTGCCTGTGCGCGGACTAGCGGGAGGGCCAAGCAGTTCTTC	CACARTSGRAKQFF
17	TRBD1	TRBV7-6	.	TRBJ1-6	TGTGCCAGCAGCCCACGTGGGACAGCGACCTATAATTCACCCCTCCACTTT	CASSPRGTATYNSPLHF
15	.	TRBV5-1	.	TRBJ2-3	TGCGCCAGCAGCTTGGGGACAGCCTACACAGATACGCAGTATTTT	CASSLGTAYTDTQYF
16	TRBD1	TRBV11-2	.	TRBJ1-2	TGTGCCAGCAGCTTACAGGGGACAGCCTCTCCCTATGGCTACACCTTC	CASSLQGTASPYGYTF
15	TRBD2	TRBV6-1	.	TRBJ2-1	TGTGCCAGCAGGCAGGGACTAGCGGGGGGGTCCGAGCAGTTCTTC	CASRQGLAGGSEQFF
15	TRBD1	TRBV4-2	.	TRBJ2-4	TGTGCCAGCAGCCAAGGGGGAGGACAGGGTGGCATTCAGTACTTC	CASSQGGGQGGIQYF
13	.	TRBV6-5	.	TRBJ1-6	TGTGCCAGCAGTTACTCGGGGGGGGCACCCCTCCACTTT	CASSYSGGAPLHF
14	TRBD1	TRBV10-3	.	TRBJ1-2	TGTGCCATCAGTGAGTGGACAGGGGCATATGGCTACACCTTC	CAISEWTGAYGYTF
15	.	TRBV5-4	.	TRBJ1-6	TGTGCCAGCAGCTTGGACCAGGCGCTAAGTTCACCCCTCCACTTT	CASSLDQALSSPLHF
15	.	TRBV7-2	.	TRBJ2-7	TGTGCCAGCAGCAGAATCCGTGGAGGGAACTACGAGCAGTACTTC	CASSRIRGGNYEQYF
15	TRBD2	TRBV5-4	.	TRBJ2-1	TGTGCCAGCAGCTTGTCCGCGGGAGGGTTGGATGAGCAGTTCTTC	CASSLSAGGLDEQFF
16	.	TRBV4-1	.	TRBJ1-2	TGCGCCAGCAGCCCCTTAGGCGAGGGAACTTTGGTGGGCTACACCTTC	CASSPLGEGTLVGYTF
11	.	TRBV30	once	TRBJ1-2	TGTGCCTGGAGTGTACAGTATGGCTACACCTTC	CAWSVQYGYTF
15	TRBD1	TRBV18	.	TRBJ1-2	TGTGCCAGCTCACCAAGGCAGGGGGACGACTATGGCTACACCTTC	CASSPRQGDDYGYTF
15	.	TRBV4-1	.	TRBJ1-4	TGCGCCAGCAGCCAGGTGACAGGTGGGAATGAAAAACTGTTTTTT	CASSQVTGGNEKLFF
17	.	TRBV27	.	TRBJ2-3	TGTGCCAGCACTAACTTCCTAGGAACCTCTAGCACAGATACGCAGTATTTT	CASTNFLGTSSTDTQYF
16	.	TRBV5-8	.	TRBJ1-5	TGTGCCAGCAGCTTTGGCGCTGGAGGCTGGAATCAGCCCCAGCATTTT	CASSFGAGGWNQPQHF
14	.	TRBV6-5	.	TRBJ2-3	TGTGCCAGCAGTTACGGGCAGAACACAGATACGCAGTATTTT	CASSYGQNTDTQYF
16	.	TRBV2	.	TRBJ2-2	TGTGCCAGCAAGTGGTTTGGGCTCCCGAACACCGGGGAGCTGTTTTTT	CASKWFGLPNTGELFF
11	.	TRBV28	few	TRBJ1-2	TGTGCCAGCAGCCTGGCGCGGGGCTACACCTTC	CASSLARGYTF
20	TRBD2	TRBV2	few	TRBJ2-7	TGTGCCAGCAGTATCCGACAGGGGATGGTGCTAGCGGGAGCCCTCTACGAGCAGTACTTC	CASSIRQGMVLAGALYEQYF
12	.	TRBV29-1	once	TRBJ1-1	TGCAGCGCCGGGATATCGAACACTGAAGCTTTCTTT	CSAGISNTEAFF
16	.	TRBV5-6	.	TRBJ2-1	TGTGCCAGCAGCTTCCCCGTCCTGGCCACCTACAATGAGCAGTTCTTC	CASSFPVLATYNEQFF
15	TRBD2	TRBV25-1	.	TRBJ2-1	TGTGCCAGCAGGGACAGCGGGGGGGGGTACAATGAGCAGTTCTTC	CASRDSGGGYNEQFF
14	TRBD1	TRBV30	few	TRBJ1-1	TGTGCCTGGAGTCGCAAGGGACAGGGTGGTGAAGCTTTCTTT	CAWSRKGQGGEAFF
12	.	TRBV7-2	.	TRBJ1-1	TGTGCCAGCAGCTCGTGGACTGCCGAAGCTTTCTTT	CASSSWTAEAFF
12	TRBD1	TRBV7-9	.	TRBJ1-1	TGTGCCAGCAGCTTTGGGACAGCTGAAGCTTTCTTT	CASSFGTAEAFF
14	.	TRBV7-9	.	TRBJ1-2	TGTGCCAGCAGCTTAGAACCCGTTAGCAATGGCTACACCTTC	CASSLEPVSNGYTF
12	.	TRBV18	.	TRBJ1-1	TGTGCCAGCTCACCGGGCGTAGGTGAAGCTTTCTTT	CASSPGVGEAFF
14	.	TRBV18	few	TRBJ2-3	TGTGCCAGCTCACCCGGGATAGGCCCAGATACGCAGTATTTT	CASSPGIGPDTQYF
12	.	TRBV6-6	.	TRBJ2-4	TGTGCCAGCAGTTACTCCCAGGGAAATCAGTACTTC	CASSYSQGNQYF